These 11 T cell receptor beta chains share one sample of origin, sequenced in a study of T cell responses to AZD1222 COVID-19 vaccine. Libraries were prepared by immunoSEQ multiplex PCR; TCRdb keeps only in-frame clonotypes and omits some of them. The sample has about 94,000 clones, 85% seen once. This sample comprised peripheral blood, obtained 28 days after the second AZD1222 dose. Every receptor here comes from an adult who received the AZD1222 COVID-19 vaccine.

This clone was counted once. V and J are TRBV7-8 and TRBJ1-5; D call uncertain. Germline V gene data show CDR1 as SGHVS and CDR2 as FQNEAQ. V was trimmed by 5 bases and J by 3 bases, leaving 17 bases between them. The CDR3 sequence is 16 residues long. The CDR3 protein is CASSPHSRRNNQPQHF. The CDR3 region has the DNA TGTGCCAGCAGCCCCCATAGTCGACGGAACAATCAGCCCCAGCATTTT. The whole variable domain, filled in from reference TRBV7-8 and TRBJ1-5, reads GAGVSQSPRYKVAKRGQDVALRCDPISGHVSLFWYQQALGQGPEFLTYFQNEAQLDKSGLPSDRFFAERPEGSVSTLKIQRTQQEDSAVYLCASSPHSRRNNQPQHFGDGTRLSIL.

The V call is TRBV5-6, the J call TRBJ2-7; D is unclear. The length of the CDR3 is 12 residues. CDR1 and CDR2 (germline): SGHDT, YYEEEE. V was clipped by 2 bases and J by 1 base, with 4 bases between them. In DNA, the CDR3 is TGTGCCAGCAGCTTTGGATCCTACGAGCAGTACTTC. Translated: CASSFGSYEQYF.

This clone was recorded many times. The CDR3 DNA sequence: TGTGCCACCTCTCGGCAGGGTACTGGCTACACCTTC. It encodes CATSRQGTGYTF. This chain links TRBV19 with TRBJ1-2; a possible D gene is TRBD1 (5 bases). The V end was cut by 10 bases, the J end by 7 bases, with 16 bases between. The CDR3 extends over 12 amino acids. Per germline, CDR1 LNHDA and CDR2 SQIVND (reference sequence).

The count of this clone is one. The chain uses TRBV14 and TRBJ2-4, with 7 bases aligning to TRBD1. Germline values: CDR1 SGHDN, CDR2 FVKESK. The V gene end was trimmed by 4 bases and the J gene end by 0 bases; junction bases not matched to a gene: 3. The CDR3 sequence is 15 residues long. As DNA, the CDR3 is TGTGCCAGCAGCCGGGACAGTCTAGCCAAAAACATTCAGTACTTC. This codes for CASSRDSLAKNIQYF.

The gene calls are TRBV18 and TRBJ2-3; maybe TRBD1 (5 bases). The CDR3 extends over 17 amino acids. Germline V gene sequence: CDR1 KGHSH, CDR2 LQKENI. V lost 6 bases, J lost 1 base, and 20 bases lay in between. In nucleotides, the CDR3 is TGTGCCAGCTCCCAGGACATGGTGTCGGGTGGCACAGATACGCAGTATTTT. Translating it yields CASSQDMVSGGTDTQYF. The entire variable domain, with the rest obtained from reference TRBV18 and TRBJ2-3, is as follows: NAGVMQNPRHLVRRRGQEARLRCSPMKGHSHVYWYRQLPEEGLKFMVYLQKENIIDESGMPKERFSAEFPKEGPSILRIQQVVRGDSAAYFCASSQDMVSGGTDTQYFGPGTRLTVL.

This CDR3 reads CATSPKAGRLSDTQYF. The CDR3 bases are TGTGCCACCAGCCCCAAAGCGGGACGGTTGTCAGATACGCAGTATTTT. The chain has TRBV15 and TRBJ2-3, with 7 bases lining up with TRBD2. The CDR3 extends over 16 amino acids. Germline V CDR1 and CDR2: LNHNV, YYDKDF (reference sequence). V lost 5 bases and J lost 4; bases outside the gene matches: 12.

The chain recombines TRBV27 with TRBJ2-1; 7 nucleotides align to TRBD1. The CDR3 is 14 residues long. Unmatched junction bases numbered 7, after V lost 3 bases and J lost 8 bases. Germline V gene sequence: CDR1 MNHEY, CDR2 SMNVEV (reference sequence). CDR3 loop: CASSFVAGGDEQFF. The CDR3 region has the DNA TGTGCCAGCAGTTTCGTGGCAGGGGGTGATGAGCAGTTCTTC.

This chain connects TRBV28 to TRBJ1-1; 9 positions match TRBD1. Germline CDR1 and CDR2: MDHEN and SYDVKM. CDR3 length: 16 amino acids. With V trimmed by 4 bases and J by 3 bases, 9 bases remained unmatched. CDR3 amino acids: CASSSAGTGPYTEAFF. DNA of the CDR3: TGTGCCAGCAGTTCCGCCGGGACAGGGCCCTACACTGAAGCTTTCTTT.

This chain links TRBV9 with TRBJ2-7; D ambiguous. The CDR3 has 12 amino acids. V was cut by 5 bases and J by 1 base, with 7 bases left in between. Per germline, CDR1 SGDLS and CDR2 YYNGEE. CDR3 amino acids: CASSGDSYEQYF. CDR3 bases: TGTGCCAGCAGTGGGGATTCCTACGAGCAGTACTTC.

This chain uses TRBV9 with TRBJ1-2; TRBD1 agrees at 7 bases. The J segment lost 7 bases and the V segment lost 3 bases, leaving 9 bases of the junction unmatched. The germline CDR1 and CDR2 sequences are SGDLS and YYNGEE. The CDR3 loop spans 14 amino acids. CDR3 nucleotide sequence: TGTGCCAGCAGCGGCCCACAGGGGCGGGTTGGCTACACCTTC. Amino acid sequence: CASSGPQGRVGYTF.

The gene calls are TRBV5-1 and TRBJ1-2; D is ambiguous. Trimming took 4 bases from V and 2 from J, leaving 12 bases between them. Looked up from germline, CDR1 is SGHRS and CDR2 is YFSETQ. The CDR3 runs to 14 residues. Here the CDR3 DNA reads TGCGCCAGCAGCCCTGGTGGAGGGAACTATGGCTACACCTTC. This sequence encodes CASSPGGGNYGYTF.